Below are 16 T cell receptor beta chains sequenced from a single sample in a study of shared clonotypes between healthy human individuals. Produced via immunoSEQ multiplex PCR; TCRdb's table is partial and in-frame only. The profile shows under 1,100,000 clones, about 76% of them singletons. The sample comprised memory CD4+ T cells sorted from blood. This sample's subset: CD45RA-negative fraction. These receptors originate from a man between 18 and 35 years old in good health.

This chain uses TRBV12-5 with TRBJ2-7; D is possibly TRBD2 (6 bases). Trimming removed 2 bases at V and 6 bases at J, with 11 bases between. Looked up from germline, CDR1 is LGHNT and CDR2 is FRNRAP. This CDR3 has 13 amino acids. The DNA for the CDR3 is TGTGCTAGTGGTTTGAGCGGGTTATCCGAGCAGTACTTC. Its protein is CASGLSGLSEQYF.

The count of this clone is one. The chain's CDR3 is CASSRGLAGETQYF. CDR3 in DNA: TGCGCCAGCAGTCGGGGACTAGCGGGAGAGACCCAGTACTTC. The chain is built from TRBV5-1 and TRBJ2-5; 12 bases match TRBD2. Germline loops: CDR1 SGHRS, CDR2 YFSETQ. CDR3 length: 14 amino acids. The ends lost 5 bases at V and 4 bases at J; junction bases unmatched: 3. The full variable domain, completed using reference TRBV5-1 and TRBJ2-5, is KAGVTQTPRYLIKTRGQQVTLSCSPISGHRSVSWYQQTPGQGLQFLFEYFSETQRNKGNFPGRFSGRQFSNSRSEMNVSTLELGDSALYLCASSRGLAGETQYFGPGTRLLVL.

The chain couples TRBV12-5 to TRBJ1-5; D call uncertain. The ends were cut back, 4 bases at V and 3 bases at J, with 19 bases in the middle. The germline V gene has CDR1 LGHNT and CDR2 FRNRAP. The length of the CDR3 is 17 residues. The CDR3 bases are TGTGCTAGTGGTTCCCAATCCGGGGTTTCGATCAATCAGCCCCAGCATTTT. The encoded protein is CASGSQSGVSINQPQHF. Based on the CDR3 plus reference TRBV12-5 and TRBJ1-5, the full variable domain is DARVTQTPRHKVTEMGQEVTMRCQPILGHNTVFWYRQTMMQGLELLAYFRNRAPLDDSGMPKDRFSAEMPDATLATLKIQPSEPRDSAVYFCASGSQSGVSINQPQHFGDGTRLSIL.

This chain joins TRBV18 and TRBJ2-5; D assignment may be TRBD1 or TRBD2 (5 bases each). This CDR3 is built from 15 residues. Germline CDR1 and CDR2: KGHSH and LQKENI. V was clipped by 4 bases and J by 2 bases, with 14 bases between them. The CDR3 coding sequence is TGTGCCAGCTCACTATCGTGGGGGATACAAGAGACCCAGTACTTC. It is translated as CASSLSWGIQETQYF. Filled out from reference TRBV18 and TRBJ2-5, the complete variable domain reads NAGVMQNPRHLVRRRGQEARLRCSPMKGHSHVYWYRQLPEEGLKFMVYLQKENIIDESGMPKERFSAEFPKEGPSILRIQQVVRGDSAAYFCASSLSWGIQETQYFGPGTRLLVL.

The table lists this clone with a few counts. This rearrangement joins TRBV6-6 to TRBJ1-6; TRBD1 matches 8 bases. The J segment lost 8 bases and the V segment lost 7 bases, leaving 4 bases of the junction unmatched. The CDR3 totals 13 residues. The germline V gene has CDR1 MNHNY and CDR2 SVGAGI (reference sequence). Here the CDR3 DNA reads TGTGCCAGCAACGGACAGGGAGATTCACCCCTCCACTTT. It translates to CASNGQGDSPLHF.

This clone was observed a handful of times. Other DNA sequences of this sample code for an identical CDR3. The chain is built from TRBV30 and TRBJ1-1, with a possible D match to TRBD1 (5 bases). Germline V gene lookup returns CDR1 GTSNPN and CDR2 SVGIG (reference sequence). The CDR3 has 12 residues. Trimming cost V 5 bases and J 1 base, with 8 bases left between them. DNA for the CDR3: TGTGCCTGGGGTGGACAGAACACTGAAGCTTTCTTT. It translates to CAWGGQNTEAFF.

The gene calls are TRBV6-1 and TRBJ2-2; TRBD2 agrees at 8 bases. V shed 11 bases and J 2 bases; nucleotides not matched to a gene: 10. Germline CDR1 and CDR2: MNHNS and SASEGT. The CDR3 has 15 amino acids. Here the CDR3 DNA reads TGTGCCCGGACGGGGGGGCCGGTTAACACCGGGGAGCTGTTTTTT. Encoded protein: CARTGGPVNTGELFF.

This sequence joins TRBV13 and TRBJ2-7, with D possibly TRBD2 on 5 matching bases. This CDR3 contains 13 residues. Trimming took off 3 bases at V and 1 base at J, with 7 bases between the two ends. The germline gives CDR1 PRHDT, CDR2 FYEKMQ (reference sequence). CDR3 DNA sequence: TGTGCCAGCAGCTTCTCGGGATCCTACGAGCAGTACTTC. Its protein product is CASSFSGSYEQYF. The full variable domain, with the rest looked up from reference TRBV13 and TRBJ2-7, is AAGVIQSPRHLIKEKRETATLKCYPIPRHDTVYWYQQGPGQDPQFLISFYEKMQSDKGSIPDRFSAQQFSDYHSELNMSSLELGDSALYFCASSFSGSYEQYFGPGTRLTVT.

The chain carries TRBV5-1 and TRBJ2-5, with 10 positions matching TRBD2. V was pared by 1 base and J by 2 bases, with 5 bases of the junction left unmatched. The CDR3 runs to 16 residues. Germline V gives CDR1 SGHRS, CDR2 YFSETQ. The CDR3 reads CASSLTSGVGQETQYF. The CDR3 DNA reads as TGCGCCAGCAGCTTGACTAGCGGGGTGGGACAAGAGACCCAGTACTTC.

This clone occurred a few times. The same CDR3 also results from other DNA sequences found in this sample. This sequence joins TRBV7-2 and TRBJ1-4; unclear D gene. The CDR3 has 15 residues. Trimming stripped 0 bases from V and 3 bases from J, with 8 bases between. Germline-derived CDR1 and CDR2 are SGHTA and FQGNSA. CDR3 sequence reads: CASSLALGANEKLFF. DNA for the CDR3: TGTGCCAGCAGCTTAGCGCTAGGCGCTAATGAAAAACTGTTTTTT.

This clone appeared a few times. This rearrangement joins TRBV5-1 to TRBJ2-5; D might be TRBD2 (6 bases). Trimming removed 2 bases from V and 2 bases from J, with 13 bases in between. Looked up from germline, CDR1 is SGHRS and CDR2 is YFSETQ. The length of the CDR3 is 15 residues. Written as DNA, the CDR3 is TGCGCCAGCAGCTTCGGTGCGGGGTTACAAGAGACCCAGTACTTC. It codes for CASSFGAGLQETQYF.

Remarks on this clone: The same CDR3 can be traced to other DNA sequences in this sample. The DNA of the CDR3 is TGTGCCAGCAGTTTGCGCACAGATACGCAGTATTTT. It codes for CASSLRTDTQYF. V gene TRBV28 combines with J gene TRBJ2-3; D is uncertain. The CDR3 extends over 12 amino acids. Trimming took 3 bases from V and 1 from J, leaving 2 bases between them. Germline CDR1 and CDR2: MDHEN and SYDVKM.

This clone has a handful of counts. V and J are TRBV5-8 and TRBJ1-1, with D uncertain. Trimming removed 1 base from V and 1 base from J, with 14 bases in between. This CDR3 has 16 amino acids. The germline V gene encodes CDR1 SGHTS and CDR2 YDEGEE. For the CDR3, the DNA is TGTGCCAGCAGCTTGAGGGCGGGAGGGAAGAACACTGAAGCTTTCTTT. Residues: CASSLRAGGKNTEAFF.

V is TRBV5-4 and J is TRBJ2-3; D may match TRBD1 or TRBD2 (5 bases each). V gave up 4 bases and J gave up 4 bases, with 19 bases separating them. The CDR3 is 16 residues long. Germline CDR1 SGHNT, CDR2 YYREEE (reference sequence). The CDR3 is CASSRPTGAEADTQYF. CDR3 coding DNA: TGTGCCAGCAGCCGCCCGACCGGGGCGGAGGCAGATACGCAGTATTTT.

The chain employs TRBV4-2 and TRBJ1-2; a possible D gene is TRBD1 (6 bases). The germline CDR1 and CDR2 sequences are LGHNA and YNFKEQ. V gave up 0 bases and J gave up 6 bases, with 11 bases separating them. This CDR3 region has 14 residues. The CDR3 coding sequence is TGTGCCAGCAGCCAAGATTACCAGGGGAATGGCTACACCTTC. Its protein product is CASSQDYQGNGYTF.

J is TRBJ1-5 and V is TRBV6-1; 7 bases align to TRBD1. V dropped 6 bases and J dropped 7; count of bases not matched to a gene: 9. The CDR3 has 14 amino acids. In germline, CDR1 is MNHNS, CDR2 SASEGT. Here the CDR3 reads CASRPSGGRQPQHF. Written as DNA, the CDR3 is TGTGCCAGCAGGCCGTCAGGGGGGCGGCAGCCCCAGCATTTT.